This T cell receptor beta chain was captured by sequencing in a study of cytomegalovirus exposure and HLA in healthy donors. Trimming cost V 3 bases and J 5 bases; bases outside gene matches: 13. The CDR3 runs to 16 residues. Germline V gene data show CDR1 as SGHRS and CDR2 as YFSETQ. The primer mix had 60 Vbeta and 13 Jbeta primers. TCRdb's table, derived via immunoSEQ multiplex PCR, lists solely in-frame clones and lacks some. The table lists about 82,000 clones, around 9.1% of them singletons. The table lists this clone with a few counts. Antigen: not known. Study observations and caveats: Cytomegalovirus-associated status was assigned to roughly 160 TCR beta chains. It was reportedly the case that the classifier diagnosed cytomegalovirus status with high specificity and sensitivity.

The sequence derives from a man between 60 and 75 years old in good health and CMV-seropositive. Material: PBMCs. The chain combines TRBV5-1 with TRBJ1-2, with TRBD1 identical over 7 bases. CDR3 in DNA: TGCGCCAGCAGCTCGCCGGATGGGACAGAGATTTATGGCTACACCTTC. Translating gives CASSSPDGTEIYGYTF. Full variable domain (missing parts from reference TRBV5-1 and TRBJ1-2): KAGVTQTPRYLIKTRGQQVTLSCSPISGHRSVSWYQQTPGQGLQFLFEYFSETQRNKGNFPGRFSGRQFSNSRSEMNVSTLELGDSALYLCASSSPDGTEIYGYTFGSGTRLTVV.